This T cell receptor (beta chain) was documented in a study of T cell repertoires in cytomegalovirus infection. There are a few counts of this clonotype. Antigen unknown. The length of the CDR3 is 13 residues. With V trimmed by 3 bases and J by 5 bases, 3 bases remained unmatched. The germline V gene has CDR1 MNHEY and CDR2 SMNVEV (reference sequence). TCRdb used MiXCR to reprocess the reads, holding one entry per CDR3 protein. The data show about 220,000 distinct CDR3 sequences, 35% to 45% seen once. The specimen was CD8+ T cells from cultured PBMCs, collected from culture after CMV antigen stimulation. The V gene is TRBV27, the J gene TRBJ2-5, with 7 bases lining up with TRBD2. The source of this sequence is a human donor in good health (CMV status not recorded). Some clones in this sample may be carry-over from other donors' samples. The CDR3 DNA is TGTGCCAGCAGTTTGACTAGCTTGGAGACCCAGTACTTC. It codes for CASSLTSLETQYF.